Reported below is one T cell receptor (beta chain). Its target is unknown. The data are from a study of response to subunit inactivated influenza vaccine. Findings and limits, study-wide: Few new T cells, the authors suggested, are recruited by each seasonal influenza vaccination.

TCRdb used MiXCR to reprocess the RT-PCR reads, holding one entry per CDR3 protein. The sample holds hundreds of thousands of distinct CDR3 sequences, around a sixth seen once. V was clipped by 1 base and J by 0 bases, with 7 bases between them. Germline loops: CDR1 SQVTM, CDR2 ANQGSEA. The length of the CDR3 is 13 residues. The rearrangement links TRBV29-1 to TRBJ2-7, with D perhaps matching TRBD2 (5 bases). The clonotype originates from a man aged 50-60 years who received an inactivated influenza vaccine. The sequences come from PBMCs from blood, collected 11 to 12 days after vaccination. The CDR3 DNA follows: TGCAGCGTTGAAGCTGGGAGCTCCTACGAGCAGTACTTC. This encodes CSVEAGSSYEQYF.